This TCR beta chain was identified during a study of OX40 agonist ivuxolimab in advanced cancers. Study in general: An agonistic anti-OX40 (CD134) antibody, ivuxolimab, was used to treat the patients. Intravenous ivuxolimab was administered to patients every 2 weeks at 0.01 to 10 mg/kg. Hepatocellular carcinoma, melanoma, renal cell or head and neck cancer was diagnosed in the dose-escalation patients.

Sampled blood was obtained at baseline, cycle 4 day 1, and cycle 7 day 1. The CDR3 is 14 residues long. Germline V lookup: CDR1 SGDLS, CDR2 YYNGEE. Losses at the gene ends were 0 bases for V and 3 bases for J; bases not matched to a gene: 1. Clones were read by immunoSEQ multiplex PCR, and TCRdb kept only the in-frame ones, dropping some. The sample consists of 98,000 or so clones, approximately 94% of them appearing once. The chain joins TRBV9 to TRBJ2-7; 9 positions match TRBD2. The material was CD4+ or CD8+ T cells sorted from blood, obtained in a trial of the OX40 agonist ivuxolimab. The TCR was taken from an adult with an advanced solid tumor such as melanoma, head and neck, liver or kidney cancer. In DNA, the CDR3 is TGTGCCAGCAGCGTAGATAGCGGGAGCTACGAGCAGTACTTC. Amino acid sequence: CASSVDSGSYEQYF.